This T cell receptor (beta chain) came from a study of STAT5B mutations in CD4+ large granular lymphocyte leukemia. Study conclusions and caveats: No patients shared main leukemic clonotypes, though about 25% appeared at low frequency elsewhere. Patient CD4-sorted repertoires looked more clonal than healthy CD4+ repertoires, even without putative leukemic clones. The CD4+ versus CD8+ T-LGLL clonality difference may reflect limited sample size.

This CDR3 region has 16 residues. Germline CDR1 is LNHNV and CDR2 is YYDKDF (reference sequence). Trimming took 0 bases from V and 3 from J, leaving 15 bases between them. In the original workflow: A productive frequency of 2.59 x 10-5 was the lowest detectable. TCRdb keeps only in-frame clones here, not all; method: immunoSEQ multiplex PCR. The V and J calls and the clone size are those of that table, but D and trimming were determined from the DNA. This repertoire shows fewer than 35,000 clones, approximately 80% found once; its top ten account for just over 2.5%. Remarks on this clone: Its cognate antigen is unknown.

The sequence was collected from a human donor in good health. Sequencing was performed on CD4+ T cells from blood buffy coats. V usage is TRBV15 and J usage is TRBJ2-7; D could derive from TRBD1 or TRBD2 (5 bases each). The chain's CDR3 is CATSRDSVGAYYEQYF. CDR3 DNA sequence: TGTGCCACCAGCAGAGATAGCGTAGGGGCCTACTACGAGCAGTACTTC.